This entry lists 26 T cell receptor beta chains sequenced from one sample in a study of control samples from healthy donors and cancer patients. The method was immunoSEQ multiplex PCR; TCRdb's version includes in-frame clones alone and lacks a portion of them. The sample lists tens of thousands of clones, 90% to 95% occurring once. Sequenced material: PBMCs. The source of these receptors is a middle-aged man with lung cancer.

This clone has just a few counts. J is TRBJ1-4 and V is TRBV3-1 (or the pseudogene TRBV3-2), with D maybe TRBD1 (5 bases). Per the germline V gene, CDR1 is LGHDT and CDR2 is YNNKEL (reference sequence). V lost 5 bases, J lost 6 bases, and 16 bases lay in between. The CDR3 is 15 residues long. The CDR3 nucleotides read TGTGCCAGCAGCGGTCCGGACACTCGGGATGAAAAACTGTTTTTT. Its protein is CASSGPDTRDEKLFF.

By its share, this clone is medium-sized. The chain recombines TRBV7-9 with TRBJ2-7; D unclear. The germline V gene has CDR1 SEHNR and CDR2 FQNEAQ (reference sequence). The CDR3 contains 11 residues. Trimming removed 5 bases from V and 3 bases from J, with 5 bases in between. CDR3 in DNA: TGTGCCAGCAGCGCTTACTACGAGCAGTACTTC. Translated: CASSAYYEQYF.

This chain's CDR3 is CASSFGQNAQETQYF. DNA of the CDR3: TGCGCCAGCAGCTTTGGACAGAACGCCCAAGAGACCCAGTACTTC. The V call is TRBV5-1, the J call TRBJ2-5; D possibly corresponds to TRBD1 (6 bases). CDR1 is SGHRS and CDR2 is YFSETQ in the germline V gene. V was trimmed by 2 bases and J by 1 base, leaving 12 bases between them. The CDR3 runs to 15 residues.

The rearrangement joins TRBV12-5 to TRBJ2-2, with a weak D call TRBD2 (5 bases). The CDR3 is made up of 16 amino acids. V lost 0 bases to trimming and J lost 4 bases, with 12 bases between them. Germline CDR1 LGHNT, CDR2 FRNRAP. The CDR3 sequence: CASGLVFGSSTGELFF. The CDR3 nucleotides are TGTGCTAGTGGTTTGGTATTTGGGAGTAGCACCGGGGAGCTGTTTTTT.

V and J are TRBV12-5 and TRBJ2-4, with D possibly being TRBD1 (5 bases). The CDR3 is 17 amino acids. CDR1 LGHNT and CDR2 FRNRAP come from the germline V gene. Between the trimmed V and J ends, which lost 7 bases and 1 base, there was a span of 20 bases. Here the CDR3 reads CASATAPGAGAKNIQYF. DNA of the CDR3: TGTGCTAGTGCCACTGCCCCTGGGGCTGGCGCCAAAAACATTCAGTACTTC.

As regards this clone: The identical CDR3 is also encoded by other nucleotide sequences in the sample. V is TRBV10-1 and J is TRBJ1-1; 11 nucleotides agree with TRBD1. The CDR3 loop spans 14 amino acids. Germline loops: CDR1 WNHNN, CDR2 SYGVQD (reference sequence). The J segment lost 3 bases and the V segment lost 4 bases, leaving 1 base of the junction unmatched. Here the CDR3 DNA reads TGCGCCAGCAGTGTGGACAGGGGGCACACTGAAGCTTTCTTT. Translating it yields CASSVDRGHTEAFF.

The chain employs TRBV4-1 and TRBJ1-4; 9 bases fit TRBD1. Trimming at V came to 2 bases and at J to 5 bases, leaving 3 bases not matched to a gene. The CDR3 consists of 15 residues. Germline V lookup: CDR1 MGHRA, CDR2 YSYEKL. The CDR3 reads CASSQPTGGNEKLFF. The DNA for the CDR3 is TGCGCCAGCAGCCAACCGACAGGGGGGAATGAAAAACTGTTTTTT.

The chain couples TRBV6-5 to TRBJ1-1; D call uncertain. Trimming removed 0 bases at V and 1 base at J, with 6 bases between. Per germline, CDR1 MNHEY and CDR2 SVGAGI. The CDR3 loop spans 14 amino acids. CDR3 residues: CASSYSYRNTEAFF. For the CDR3, the DNA is TGTGCCAGCAGTTACTCGTACAGGAACACTGAAGCTTTCTTT.

This chain connects TRBV9 to TRBJ1-3; D gene uncertain. V lost 3 bases to trimming and J lost 3 bases, with 10 bases between them. Per germline, CDR1 SGDLS and CDR2 YYNGEE. The CDR3 sequence is 14 residues long. In nucleotides, the CDR3 is TGTGCCAGCAGCGCGTTACCGAGTGGAAACACCATATATTTT. Translation: CASSALPSGNTIYF.

The chain employs TRBV7-2 and TRBJ1-5; 7 nucleotides line up with TRBD1. The V and J ends lost 1 base and 4 bases, in that order; junction bases with no gene match: 4. Looked up from germline, CDR1 is SGHTA and CDR2 is FQGNSA. This CDR3 is built from 15 residues. Here the CDR3 DNA reads TGTGCCAGCAGCTTAGGGGCAGGGGGGAATCAGCCCCAGCATTTT. As protein: CASSLGAGGNQPQHF.

The chain carries TRBV11-3 and TRBJ1-4; tentatively, D is TRBD1 (6 bases). Germline values: CDR1 SGHNT, CDR2 YENEEA. This CDR3 comprises 14 residues. The V end lost 5 bases, the J end lost 1 base, and 8 bases lay between the germline ends. The DNA for the CDR3 is TGTGCCAGCAGCATCAGGGGAACTAATGAAAAACTGTTTTTT. This gives the protein CASSIRGTNEKLFF.

The J gene is TRBJ2-5, the V gene TRBV7-2; 8 bases are shared with TRBD2. Losses at the gene ends were 0 bases for V and 1 base for J; bases not matched to a gene: 10. CDR3 length: 18 residues. CDR1 and CDR2 (germline): SGHTA, FQGNSA. CDR3 amino acids: CASSLAQFAAGGQETQYF. Written as DNA, the CDR3 is TGTGCCAGCAGCTTAGCCCAATTTGCCGCGGGGGGCCAAGAGACCCAGTACTTC.

This chain joins TRBV7-9 and TRBJ1-4, with D possibly matching TRBD1 (5 bases). CDR1 is SEHNR, CDR2 FQNEAQ, per germline (reference sequence). This CDR3 is 13 amino acids long. V lost 1 base, J lost 8 bases, and 8 bases lay in between. Written as DNA, the CDR3 is TGTGCCAGCAGCTTAGAGAGGGGCGAAAAACTGTTTTTT. Translation: CASSLERGEKLFF. The full variable domain, rest sourced from reference TRBV7-9 and TRBJ1-4, is DTGVSQNPRHKITKRGQNVTFRCDPISEHNRLYWYRQTLGQGPEFLTYFQNEAQLEKSRLLSDRFSAERPKGSFSTLEIQRTEQGDSAMYLCASSLERGEKLFFGSGTQLSVL.

V is TRBV7-9 and J is TRBJ1-1, with D tentatively TRBD1 (6 bases). The CDR3 spans 13 residues. Germline CDR1 and CDR2: SEHNR and FQNEAQ (reference sequence). Trimming took off 6 bases at V and 4 bases at J, with 12 bases between the two ends. The CDR3 nucleotides read TGTGCCAGCAGGCAGGGGATGGGCACTGAAGCTTTCTTT. Translating it yields CASRQGMGTEAFF.

The chain joins TRBV4-3 to TRBJ2-2, with TRBD1 matching 11 bases. Trimming took 1 base from V and 3 from J; bases not matched to a gene: 1. The CDR3 is 16 residues long. Germline V lookup: CDR1 LGHNA, CDR2 YSLEER. This chain's CDR3 is CASSQGTGGDTGELFF. CDR3 DNA: TGCGCCAGCAGCCAAGGGACAGGGGGCGACACCGGGGAGCTGTTTTTT.

This sequence joins TRBV4-1 and TRBJ1-3, with D hard to call. This CDR3 has 14 amino acids. The V end was cut by 3 bases, the J end by 4 bases, with 10 bases between. Germline V gene sequence: CDR1 MGHRA, CDR2 YSYEKL. For the CDR3, the DNA is TGCGCCAGCAGCCAGGAGGGTTCGGGAAACACCATATATTTT. This sequence encodes CASSQEGSGNTIYF.

The chain carries TRBV24-1 and TRBJ2-3; D call uncertain. Deletions cut 2 bases from V and 3 bases from J, with 8 bases between. The CDR3 is 14 amino acids. Germline values: CDR1 KGHDR, CDR2 SFDVKD. The CDR3 region has the DNA TGTGCCACCAGTGATTCTGTGGGGACAGATACGCAGTATTTT. It translates to CATSDSVGTDTQYF.

The chain links TRBV28 to TRBJ1-2; maybe TRBD1 (5 bases). The CDR3 contains 14 residues. From germline, CDR1 is MDHEN and CDR2 SYDVKM. V lost 2 bases and J lost 0, with 7 bases in between. The CDR3 DNA reads as TGTGCCAGCAGTTTACCCAGGGCTAACTATGGCTACACCTTC. It specifies CASSLPRANYGYTF.

The chain recombines TRBV7-3 with TRBJ1-1; D remains ambiguous. Trimming pared 5 bases from V and 1 base from J, leaving 8 bases between. The CDR3 covers 13 residues. Germline V lookup: CDR1 SGHTA, CDR2 FQGTGA. The CDR3 DNA reads as TGTGCCAGCAGCCGCCGGCCGAACACTGAAGCTTTCTTT. Protein product: CASSRRPNTEAFF.

The CDR3 protein is CAISELLLRNTEAFF. In DNA form, the CDR3 reads TGTGCCATCAGTGAGTTGCTACTTCGAAACACTGAAGCTTTCTTT. The chain combines TRBV10-3 with TRBJ1-1; D unclear. The V and J ends lost 1 base and 2 bases respectively, with 11 bases between them. CDR1 and CDR2 (germline): ENHRY, SYGVKD. There are 15 residues in the CDR3.

The chain combines TRBV5-4 with TRBJ1-1, with TRBD1 as a possible D gene (6 bases). Germline V gene lookup returns CDR1 SGHNT and CDR2 YYREEE (reference sequence). V was cut by 6 bases and J by 5 bases, with 14 bases left in between. The CDR3 is 13 residues long. The CDR3 region has the DNA TGTGCCAGCAAACAGGGAGACGAAACTGAAGCTTTCTTT. Protein: CASKQGDETEAFF. Complete variable domain (other parts from reference TRBV5-4 and TRBJ1-1): ETGVTQSPTHLIKTRGQQVTLRCSSQSGHNTVSWYQQALGQGPQFIFQYYREEENGRGNFPPRFSGLQFPNYSSELNVNALELDDSALYLCASKQGDETEAFFGQGTRLTVV.

Of note for this clone: The junction does not match germline at one end; this may be a read error. The chain joins TRBV29-1 to TRBJ1-1; TRBD1 is a possible D gene (5 bases). CDR1 and CDR2 from the germline V gene are SQVTM and ANQGSEA. This CDR3 is 13 amino acids long. This CDR3 reads CSVDGGVNPEAFF. CDR3 sequence (DNA): TGCAGCGTTGACGGGGGGGTGAACCCTGAAGCTTTCTTT.

The chain is built from TRBV19 and TRBJ1-5, with TRBD1 matching 7 bases. Germline CDR1 and CDR2: LNHDA and SQIVND (reference sequence). This CDR3 spans 16 amino acids. V trimming: 5 bases; J trimming: 2 bases; junction bases outside the gene matches: 9. The CDR3: CASSETGDLGNQPQHF. The CDR3, as DNA: TGTGCCAGTAGTGAAACAGGGGACTTAGGCAATCAGCCCCAGCATTTT.

The rearrangement uses TRBV3-1 (or the pseudogene TRBV3-2) and TRBJ1-2, with D perhaps TRBD1 (5 bases). The germline V gene encodes CDR1 LGHDT and CDR2 YNNKEL (reference sequence). Trimming took off 4 bases at V and 8 bases at J, with 14 bases between the two ends. The CDR3 contains 13 residues. CDR3 bases: TGTGCCAGCAGCCTAGAATCAGGGTACGGCTACACCTTC. It is translated as CASSLESGYGYTF.

The chain combines TRBV11-2 with TRBJ2-1; 9 bases align to TRBD2. The CDR3 spans 18 residues. V was clipped by 0 bases and J by 6 bases; unmatched bases: 12. Germline values: CDR1 SGHAT, CDR2 FQNNGV. CDR3: CASSLDLASGDPGNEQFF. The CDR3 DNA is TGTGCCAGCAGCTTAGATCTGGCTAGCGGGGACCCGGGCAATGAGCAGTTCTTC.

The chain couples TRBV19 to TRBJ1-5, with a tentative D call TRBD1 (6 bases). Germline loops: CDR1 LNHDA, CDR2 SQIVND (reference sequence). V lost 6 bases, J lost 6 bases, and 18 bases lay in between. The CDR3 is made up of 15 amino acids. CDR3 residues: CASSDRGGWVQPQHF. Written as DNA, the CDR3 is TGTGCCAGTAGCGATCGGGGGGGCTGGGTTCAGCCCCAGCATTTT.